These T cell receptor beta chains were read from a single sample in a study of vaccination effects on CD4 cells after COVID-19. Profiling relied on immunoSEQ multiplex PCR, and the TCRdb table lists in-frame clones only, not all of them. Counted here are about 20,000 clones, about 65% occurring once; the ten biggest clones make up roughly a tenth. These receptors have no known antigen. The specimen comprised CD4+ T cells from PBMCs cultured with HCoV-NL63 spike peptides, sampled before COVID-19 vaccination. The source of these receptors is a human donor who received a COVID-19 vaccine. The CDR3 runs from the conserved cysteine through the conserved F or W.

>TRBV29-1|TRBJ1-1
CSVEAQGNTEAFF
>TRBV19|TRBJ2-2
CASREGVAGVTGGELFF
>TRBV7-7|TRBJ2-5
CASSLGRTVTGETQYF
>TRBV9|TRBJ1-6
CASSPDLSNSPLHF
>TRBV19|TRBJ1-3
CASSIVGTDGNTIYF
>TRBV7-2|TRBJ2-1
CASSLVVRGDQKFF
>TRBV27|TRBJ2-2
CASSLGPANTGELFF
>TRBV19|TRBJ1-2
CASSFPGTGIGYTF
>TRBV2|TRBJ1-2
CASSSTPTGTGKNYGYTF
>TRBV29-1|TRBJ2-7
CSVTTGVFYEQYF
>TRBV24-1|TRBJ1-2
CATSEGTGGVDGYTF
>TRBV10-2|TRBJ2-5
CASSPGASQETQYF
>TRBV27|TRBJ1-1
CASSLWDRGRAFF
>TRBV27|TRBJ2-1
CASSLSKATTGEQFF
>TRBV6-1|TRBJ2-7
CASREETYEQYF
>TRBV7-9|TRBJ2-3
CASSPGAGADTDTQYF
>TRBV7-2|TRBJ2-5
CASSYNPLETQYF
>TRBV2|TRBJ2-1
CASRPGRYNEQFF
>TRBV9|TRBJ1-4
CASSVDRGNEKLFF
>TRBV10-3|TRBJ1-1
CAISESGITEAFF
>TRBV5-1|TRBJ2-2
CASREGQHANTGELFF
>TRBV4-1|TRBJ2-7
CASSLTSLYEQYF
>TRBV7-9|TRBJ1-1
CASSSGTARGTEAFF
>TRBV6-1|TRBJ2-1
CASSEGTGGNEQFF
>TRBV5-5|TRBJ1-6
CASSLSRDSVSPLHF
>TRBV5-1|TRBJ2-1
CASSLEGSSYNEQFF
>TRBV10-1|TRBJ2-7
CASSESVSGAVVLNF
>TRBV6-4|TRBJ2-5
CASSVWDRETQYF
>TRBV5-1|TRBJ2-7
CASSSAGTGSYEQYF
>TRBV2|TRBJ1-6
CASSNNSPLHF
>TRBV7-9|TRBJ1-1
CASSFRDRGTEAFF
>TRBV19|TRBJ1-3
CASGPSRGQNTIYF
>TRBV10-2|TRBJ2-2
CASSEGWHRVRGTGELFF
>TRBV6-4|TRBJ2-1
CASSDSGGGPDEQFF
>TRBV11-2|TRBJ2-5
CASSNFQGGETQYF
>TRBV3-1/TRBV3-2|TRBJ2-5
CASSPSWTGRETQYF
>TRBV7-9|TRBJ2-7
CASSLGRGGISHEQYF
>TRBV4-1|TRBJ1-5
CASSQDFRNQPQHF
>TRBV24-1|TRBJ2-7
CATSDYGQGGSYEQYF
>TRBV7-9|TRBJ1-1
CASSLTGVAEAFF
>TRBV2|TRBJ2-5
CASRLLAGSLETQYF
>TRBV7-2|TRBJ2-7
CASSLSVSSSYEQYF
>TRBV18|TRBJ1-6
CASSRQQGKNSPLHF
>TRBV9|TRBJ2-1
CASSVVGGSHNEQFF
>TRBV6-1|TRBJ2-6
CASSEGANVLTF
>TRBV20-1|TRBJ1-1
CSAAPMAEAFF
>TRBV7-2|TRBJ1-5
CASSLTSVGNQPQHF
>TRBV18|TRBJ2-7
CASSPGVPYEQYF
>TRBV27|TRBJ2-7
CASGRTGGPRGEQYF
>TRBV29-1|TRBJ1-1
CSVDDSLNTEAFF
>TRBV5-1|TRBJ2-4
CASSADRGRNIQYF
>TRBV4-1|TRBJ1-1
CASSQVQGSTEAFF
>TRBV6-1|TRBJ1-6
CASREQGVSYNSPLHF
>TRBV3-1/TRBV3-2|TRBJ1-6
CASSQGLNSPLHF
>TRBV6-5|TRBJ1-1
CASRPWLRNTEAFF